Below, 20 T cell receptor beta chains from the same sample are listed, as sequenced in a study of CD8 T cells in ankylosing spondylitis. Study-wide results and caveats: Apparently characteristic of ankylosing spondylitis blood was a TCR beta motif (about 8 highly homologous variants).

No antigens are known for them. TCRdb itself ran the 5' RACE reads through MiXCR, one entry per CDR3 protein. The sample contains around 130,000 distinct CDR3 sequences, 17% of which appear only once. The source material was blood, either unsorted or a sorted T cell fraction (not recorded which). These receptor sequences come from a male donor with ankylosing spondylitis.

The rearrangement links TRBV5-6 to TRBJ2-3; possible D gene TRBD2, 5 bases. Germline values: CDR1 SGHDT, CDR2 YYEEEE. The V end was cut by 2 bases, the J end by 0 bases, with 16 bases between. The CDR3 consists of 17 residues. The DNA for the CDR3 is TGTGCCAGCAGCTTAATCTATACAGCGGTTAGCACAGATACGCAGTATTTT. It translates to CASSLIYTAVSTDTQYF.

The chain links TRBV20-1 to TRBJ2-1, with 9 bases matching TRBD2. The CDR3 sequence is 19 residues long. V was clipped by 6 bases and J by 6 bases; unmatched bases: 24. Looked up from germline, CDR1 is DFQATT and CDR2 is SNEGSKA (reference sequence). CDR3 DNA: TGCAGTGCCCCTCATACGCCAGGGAAGGTAGCGGGAGTCAGCAATGAGCAGTTCTTC. Its protein product is CSAPHTPGKVAGVSNEQFF.

This clonotype was seen a single time. In DNA, the CDR3 is TGTGCCAGCAGCCCGAGTGTTCTTGAAGGGCAGTATTTT. As protein: CASSPSVLEGQYF. The rearrangement links TRBV7-3 to TRBJ2-3; D is undetermined. V lost 5 bases, J lost 11 bases, and 17 bases lay in between. Germline V gene sequence: CDR1 SGHTA, CDR2 FQGTGA. The CDR3 covers 13 residues.

This chain joins TRBV20-1 and TRBJ1-1, with 7 bases that match TRBD1. Germline V gene data show CDR1 as DFQATT and CDR2 as SNEGSKA (reference sequence). V lost 5 bases, J lost 4 bases, and 4 bases stayed unmatched. CDR3 length: 12 residues. DNA of the CDR3: TGCAGTGCTCCTACAGGGGCCACTGAAGCTTTCTTT. The encoded protein is CSAPTGATEAFF.

V usage is TRBV25-1 and J usage is TRBJ2-1, with no clear D. In germline, CDR1 is MGHDK, CDR2 SYGVNS. V shed 0 bases and J shed 9 bases, with 0 bases lying between them. This CDR3 comprises 10 residues. In nucleotides, the CDR3 is TGTGCCAGCAGTGAATATGAGCAGTTCTTC. Protein sequence: CASSEYEQFF.

The table lists this clonotype with a few counts. V gene TRBV5-6 combines with J gene TRBJ1-5; tentative D call: TRBD1 (6 bases). The CDR3 is 15 residues long. Deletions cut 3 bases from V and 3 bases from J, with 13 bases between. Germline CDR1 reads SGHDT; CDR2 reads YYEEEE. The CDR3 is CASSSQGWDNQPQHF. As DNA, the CDR3 is TGTGCCAGCAGCTCACAGGGATGGGACAATCAGCCCCAGCATTTT.

This chain uses TRBV12-3 or TRBV12-4 with TRBJ1-5; 8 bases agree with TRBD1. V lost 5 bases to trimming and J lost 4 bases; unmatched junction nucleotides: 4. This CDR3 has 14 amino acids. The DNA for the CDR3 is TGTGCCAGCAGTACAGGACAGGGTAATCAGCCCCAGCATTTT. Protein sequence: CASSTGQGNQPQHF.

This clonotype was found many times. This chain links TRBV9 with TRBJ1-5; D is perhaps TRBD1 (5 bases). The CDR3 sequence is 16 residues long. Germline V gene lookup returns CDR1 SGDLS and CDR2 YYNGEE. Trimming pared 4 bases from V and 4 bases from J, leaving 18 bases between. CDR3 DNA: TGTGCCAGCAGCCCCGGTCCGTCAGGGCCAAATCAGCCCCAGCATTTT. This translates into CASSPGPSGPNQPQHF.

The table lists this clonotype with many counts. This sequence joins TRBV4-1 and TRBJ2-1; D ambiguous. Germline CDR1 and CDR2: MGHRA and YSYEKL. Trimming removed 1 base at V and 6 bases at J, with 13 bases between. The CDR3 runs 15 residues. CDR3 amino acids: CASSQGTTMGNEQFF. The CDR3, as DNA: TGCGCCAGCAGCCAAGGCACCACAATGGGCAATGAGCAGTTCTTC.

The CDR3 coding sequence is TGTGCCAGCAGCTTAGTTCCGTGGACCGACCTAGATACGCAGTATTTT. Its protein is CASSLVPWTDLDTQYF. The chain combines TRBV7-9 with TRBJ2-3; D not certain. The CDR3 runs 16 residues. The germline V and J ends were trimmed by 1 base and 5 bases, with 16 bases remaining between them. Looked up from germline, CDR1 is SEHNR and CDR2 is FQNEAQ (reference sequence).

This chain joins TRBV7-8 and TRBJ2-3; TRBD2 agrees at 8 bases. The CDR3 has 15 residues. Germline V gene sequence: CDR1 SGHVS, CDR2 FQNEAQ. The V gene end was trimmed by 4 bases and the J gene end by 4 bases; junction bases not matched to a gene: 7. The CDR3 sequence is CASSSDRGGSDTQYF. The CDR3 nucleotides read TGTGCCAGCAGCTCAGATCGCGGGGGGTCAGATACGCAGTATTTT.

The chain has TRBV5-1 and TRBJ2-2, with D unresolved. CDR3 length equals 12 residues. Germline assignment: CDR1 SGHRS and CDR2 YFSETQ. Deletions cut 4 bases from V and 0 bases from J, with 1 base between. In DNA form, the CDR3 reads TGCGCCAGCAGCGCGAACACCGGGGAGCTGTTTTTT. Translated, it gives CASSANTGELFF.

This clonotype has ten or more counts. The V call is TRBV29-1, the J call TRBJ1-1; weak D call: TRBD1 (6 bases). V was pared by 6 bases and J by 8 bases, with 10 bases between. Germline-derived CDR1 and CDR2 are SQVTM and ANQGSEA. The CDR3 is 10 amino acids. CDR3 nucleotides: TGCAGCGTAATACAGGGAGAAGCTTTCTTT. Its protein product is CSVIQGEAFF.

Many counts were recorded for this clonotype. This rearrangement joins TRBV27 to TRBJ1-2, with TRBD1 matching over 7 bases. The V and J ends lost 5 bases and 5 bases, in that order; junction bases with no gene match: 5. CDR3 length: 13 amino acids. Germline CDR1 and CDR2: MNHEY and SMNVEV (reference sequence). The CDR3 DNA follows: TGTGCCAGCAGTCTCGGGACAGCTTATGGCTACACCTTC. Translating it yields CASSLGTAYGYTF.

The gene calls are TRBV5-1 and TRBJ2-1; a weak D match, TRBD2 (5 bases). V shed 0 bases and J shed 0 bases, with 13 bases lying between them. Germline V CDR1 and CDR2: SGHRS, YFSETQ. The CDR3 covers 17 residues. The CDR3 reads CASSLVASLSSYNEQFF. The CDR3 DNA is TGCGCCAGCAGCTTGGTGGCTAGCCTGAGCTCCTACAATGAGCAGTTCTTC.

This clonotype was observed a few times. The gene calls are TRBV4-1 and TRBJ2-7; 8 nucleotides agree with TRBD1. The CDR3 loop spans 14 amino acids. The junction had 4 bases not matched to a gene; V was cut back by 4 bases and J by 2 bases. Per germline, CDR1 MGHRA and CDR2 YSYEKL. The CDR3 bases are TGCGCCAGCAGCCGAGGACAGGGCACCTACGAGCAGTACTTC. The encoded protein is CASSRGQGTYEQYF.

The V and J genes are TRBV5-1 and TRBJ1-6; no clear D gene. The CDR3 has 14 amino acids. CDR1 and CDR2 from the germline V gene are SGHRS and YFSETQ. Trimming removed 0 bases from V and 9 bases from J, with 10 bases in between. The DNA for the CDR3 is TGCGCCAGCAGCTTGGAGGGCTCCGGTTCACCCCTCCACTTT. Protein product: CASSLEGSGSPLHF.

This clonotype was counted only a few times. This sequence joins TRBV7-9 and TRBJ1-2; the match to TRBD1 covers 11 bases. The junction had 7 bases not matched to a gene; V was cut back by 5 bases and J by 5 bases. This CDR3 is 15 amino acids long. Germline values: CDR1 SEHNR, CDR2 FQNEAQ (reference sequence). Here the CDR3 reads CASSLGTGGGYGYTF. CDR3 DNA sequence: TGTGCCAGCAGCCTCGGGACAGGGGGAGGTTATGGCTACACCTTC.

The J gene is TRBJ2-1, the V gene TRBV29-1; D unresolved. V lost 3 bases and J lost 4, with 13 bases in between. There are 14 residues in the CDR3. Germline V CDR1 and CDR2: SQVTM, ANQGSEA. The DNA for the CDR3 is TGCAGCGTTGAGGGGATAACCCATTACAATGAGCAGTTCTTC. As protein: CSVEGITHYNEQFF.

The rearrangement joins TRBV4-1 to TRBJ2-7, with D uncertain. Germline V gene sequence: CDR1 MGHRA, CDR2 YSYEKL. Trimming left V 0 bases short and J 2 bases short, with 5 bases between. This CDR3 is built from 13 residues. The chain's CDR3 is CASSQDGPYEQYF. CDR3 sequence (DNA): TGCGCCAGCAGCCAAGATGGCCCCTACGAGCAGTACTTC.